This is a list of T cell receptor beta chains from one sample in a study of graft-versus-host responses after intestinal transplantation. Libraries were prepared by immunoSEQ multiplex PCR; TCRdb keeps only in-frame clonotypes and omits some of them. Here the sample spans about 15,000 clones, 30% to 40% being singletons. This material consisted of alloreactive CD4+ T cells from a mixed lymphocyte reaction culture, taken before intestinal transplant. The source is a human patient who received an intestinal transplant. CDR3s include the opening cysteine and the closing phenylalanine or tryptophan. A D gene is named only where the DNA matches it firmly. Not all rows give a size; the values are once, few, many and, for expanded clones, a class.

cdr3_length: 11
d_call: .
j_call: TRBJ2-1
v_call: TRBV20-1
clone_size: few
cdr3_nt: TGCAGTGCTCAAATTTACAATGAGCAGTTCTTC
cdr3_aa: CSAQIYNEQFF

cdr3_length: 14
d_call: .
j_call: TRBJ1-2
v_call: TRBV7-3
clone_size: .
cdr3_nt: TGTGCCAGCAGCGGGAGGCTCCAGTACTATGGCTACACCTTC
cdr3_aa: CASSGRLQYYGYTF

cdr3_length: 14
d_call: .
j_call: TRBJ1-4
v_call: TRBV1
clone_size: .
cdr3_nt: TGCACCAGCAGCCCAGACCGGAGAAATGAAAAACTGTTTTTT
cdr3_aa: CTSSPDRRNEKLFF

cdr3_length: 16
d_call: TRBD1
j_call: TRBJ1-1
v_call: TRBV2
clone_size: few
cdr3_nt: TGTGCCAGCAGCCGGACAGGAGCGGTAGAGGGAACTGAAGCTTTCTTT
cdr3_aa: CASSRTGAVEGTEAFF

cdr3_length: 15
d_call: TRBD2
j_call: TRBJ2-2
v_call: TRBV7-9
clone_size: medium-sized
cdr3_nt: TGTGCCAGCAGAGAACTAGCGGGGGTCACCGGGGAGCTGTTTTTT
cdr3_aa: CASRELAGVTGELFF

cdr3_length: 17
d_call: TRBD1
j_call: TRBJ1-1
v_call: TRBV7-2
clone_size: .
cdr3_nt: TGTGCCAGCAGCTTAGGTAGGAGGAGGGGGCGCGGTACTGAAGCTTTCTTT
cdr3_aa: CASSLGRRRGRGTEAFF

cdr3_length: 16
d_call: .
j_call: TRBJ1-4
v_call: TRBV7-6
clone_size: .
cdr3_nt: TGTGCCAGCAGCCCGGTCGGGAGGAGAAATGGGGGAAAACTGTTTTTT
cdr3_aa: CASSPVGRRNGGKLFF

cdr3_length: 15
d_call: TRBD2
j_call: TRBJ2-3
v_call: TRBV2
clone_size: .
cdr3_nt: TGTGCCAGCAGTGGACTAGCGGGGGGTGGAGATACGCAGTATTTT
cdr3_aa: CASSGLAGGGDTQYF

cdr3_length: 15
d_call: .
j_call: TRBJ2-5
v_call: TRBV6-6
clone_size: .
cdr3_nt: TGTGCCAGCAGCCATGTTAGGCTAATCCAAGAGACCCAGTACTTC
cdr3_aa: CASSHVRLIQETQYF

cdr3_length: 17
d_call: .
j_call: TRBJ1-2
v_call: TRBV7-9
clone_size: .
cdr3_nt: TGTGCCAGCAGCTTAAGACTCACTGGGTCCCCGACCTATGGCTACACCTTC
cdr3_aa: CASSLRLTGSPTYGYTF

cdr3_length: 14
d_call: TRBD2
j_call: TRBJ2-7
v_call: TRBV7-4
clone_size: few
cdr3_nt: TGTGCCAGCAGCCCTTCAGGGACTAGCGGGGAGCAGTACTTC
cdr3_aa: CASSPSGTSGEQYF

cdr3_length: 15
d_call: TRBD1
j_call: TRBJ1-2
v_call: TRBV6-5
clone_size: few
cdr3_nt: TGTGCCAGCAGTCCTCAGGGGGCGGGCTCCTATGGCTACACCTTC
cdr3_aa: CASSPQGAGSYGYTF

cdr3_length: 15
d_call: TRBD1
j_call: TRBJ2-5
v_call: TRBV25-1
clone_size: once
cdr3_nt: TGTGCCAGCAGTGACGACAGGGCCGCCTTAGGGACCCAGTACTTC
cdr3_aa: CASSDDRAALGTQYF

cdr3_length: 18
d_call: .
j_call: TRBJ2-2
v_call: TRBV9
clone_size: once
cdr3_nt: TGTGCCAGCAGCGCAACCGGGACCTCCCTAACGATCACCGGGGAGCTGTTTTTT
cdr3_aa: CASSATGTSLTITGELFF

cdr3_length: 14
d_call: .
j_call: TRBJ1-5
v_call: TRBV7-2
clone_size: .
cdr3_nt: TGTGCCAGCAGCGGAAACAGGGAATGGCAGCCCCAGCATTTT
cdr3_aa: CASSGNREWQPQHF

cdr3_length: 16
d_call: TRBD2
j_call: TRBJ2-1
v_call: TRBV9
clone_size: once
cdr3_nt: TGTGCCAGCAGCGTAGGGCGGACTAGCGGGAGGAATGAGCAGTTCTTC
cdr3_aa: CASSVGRTSGRNEQFF

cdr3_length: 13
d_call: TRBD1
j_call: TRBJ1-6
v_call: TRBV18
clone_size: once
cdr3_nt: TGTGCCAGCTCACAGGGGGCCAATTCACCCCTCCACTTT
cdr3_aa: CASSQGANSPLHF

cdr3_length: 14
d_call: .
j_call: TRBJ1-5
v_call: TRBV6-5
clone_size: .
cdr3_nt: TGTGCCAGCAGTGAGATTTACAGCAATCAGCCCCAGCATTTT
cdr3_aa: CASSEIYSNQPQHF

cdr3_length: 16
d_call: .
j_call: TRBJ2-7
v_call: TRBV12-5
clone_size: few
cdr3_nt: TGTGCTAGTGGTCCACAGGGATTTGGCGGCGCGGGGGAGCAGTACTTC
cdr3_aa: CASGPQGFGGAGEQYF

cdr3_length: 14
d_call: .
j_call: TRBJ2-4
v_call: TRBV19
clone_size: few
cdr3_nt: TGTGCCAGTAGTATAGATTCCGGGACAAACATTCAGTACTTC
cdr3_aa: CASSIDSGTNIQYF

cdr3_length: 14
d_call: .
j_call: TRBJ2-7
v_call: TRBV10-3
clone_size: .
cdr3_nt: TGTGCCATCAGTGTCCGACAGAGCACCTACGAGCAGTACTTC
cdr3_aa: CAISVRQSTYEQYF

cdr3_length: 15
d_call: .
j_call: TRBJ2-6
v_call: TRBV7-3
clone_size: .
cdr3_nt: TGTGCCAGCAGCCGACCCGGCTCTGGGGCCAACGTCCTGACTTTC
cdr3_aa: CASSRPGSGANVLTF

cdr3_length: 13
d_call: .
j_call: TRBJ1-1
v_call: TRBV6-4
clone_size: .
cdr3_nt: TGTGCCAGCAGCCCAGGCTTGAACACTGAAGCTTTCTTT
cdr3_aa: CASSPGLNTEAFF

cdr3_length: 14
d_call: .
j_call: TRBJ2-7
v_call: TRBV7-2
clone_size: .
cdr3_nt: TGTGCCAGCAGCTTAGCACTCCTCTCCTACGAGCAGTACTTC
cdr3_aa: CASSLALLSYEQYF

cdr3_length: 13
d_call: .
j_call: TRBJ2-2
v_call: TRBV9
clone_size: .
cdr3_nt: TGTGCCAGCAGGGGGGGGAACACCGGGGAGCTGTTTTTT
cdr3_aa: CASRGGNTGELFF

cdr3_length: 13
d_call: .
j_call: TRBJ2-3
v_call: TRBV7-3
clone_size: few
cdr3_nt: TGTGCCAGCAGCTTTGGAGCGCTGGATACGCAGTATTTT
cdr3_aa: CASSFGALDTQYF

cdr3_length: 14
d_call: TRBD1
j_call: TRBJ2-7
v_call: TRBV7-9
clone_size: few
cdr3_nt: TGTGCCAGCAGCTCTCGGACAGGGGCCTACGAGCAGTACTTC
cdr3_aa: CASSSRTGAYEQYF